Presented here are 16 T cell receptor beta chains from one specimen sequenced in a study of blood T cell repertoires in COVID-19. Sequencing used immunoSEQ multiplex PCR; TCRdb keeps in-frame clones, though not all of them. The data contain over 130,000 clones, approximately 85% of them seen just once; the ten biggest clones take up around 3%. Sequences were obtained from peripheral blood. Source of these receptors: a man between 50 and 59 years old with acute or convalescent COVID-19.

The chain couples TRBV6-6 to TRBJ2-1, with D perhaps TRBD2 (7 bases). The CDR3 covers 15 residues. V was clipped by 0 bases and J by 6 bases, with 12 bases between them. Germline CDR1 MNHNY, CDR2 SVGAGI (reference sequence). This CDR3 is CASSYSWGGLNEQFF. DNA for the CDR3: TGTGCCAGCAGTTACTCGTGGGGGGGCCTCAATGAGCAGTTCTTC.

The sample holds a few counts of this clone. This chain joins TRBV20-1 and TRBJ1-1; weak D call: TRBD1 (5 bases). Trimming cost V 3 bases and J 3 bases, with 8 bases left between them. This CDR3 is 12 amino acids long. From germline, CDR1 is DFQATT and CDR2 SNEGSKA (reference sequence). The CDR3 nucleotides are TGCAGTGCTAGTCGGGGGGACACTGAAGCTTTCTTT. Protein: CSASRGDTEAFF.

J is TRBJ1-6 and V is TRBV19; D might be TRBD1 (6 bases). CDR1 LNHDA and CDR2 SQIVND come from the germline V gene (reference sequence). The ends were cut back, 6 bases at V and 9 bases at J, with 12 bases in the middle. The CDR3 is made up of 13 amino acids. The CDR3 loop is CASSDRLSSPLHF. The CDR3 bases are TGTGCCAGTAGCGACAGGCTGAGTTCACCCCTCCACTTT.

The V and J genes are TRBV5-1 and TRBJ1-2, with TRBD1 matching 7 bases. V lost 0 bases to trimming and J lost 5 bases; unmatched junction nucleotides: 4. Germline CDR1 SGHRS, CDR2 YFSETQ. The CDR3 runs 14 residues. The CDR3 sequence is CASSLVGTAYGYTF. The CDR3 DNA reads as TGCGCCAGCAGCTTGGTGGGGACAGCTTATGGCTACACCTTC.

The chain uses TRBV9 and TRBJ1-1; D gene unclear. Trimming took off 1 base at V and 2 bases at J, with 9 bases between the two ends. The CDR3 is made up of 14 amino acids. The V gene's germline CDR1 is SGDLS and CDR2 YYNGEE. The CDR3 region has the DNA TGTGCCAGCAGCGTATGGGCACGAAACACTGAAGCTTTCTTT. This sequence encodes CASSVWARNTEAFF.

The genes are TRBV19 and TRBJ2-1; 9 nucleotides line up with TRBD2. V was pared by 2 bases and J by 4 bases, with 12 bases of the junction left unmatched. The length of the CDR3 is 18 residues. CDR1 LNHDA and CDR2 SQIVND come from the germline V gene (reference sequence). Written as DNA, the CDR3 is TGTGCCAGTAGTATACCCAGGGGTAGCGGGAGTGGGTACAATGAGCAGTTCTTC. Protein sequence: CASSIPRGSGSGYNEQFF.

The CDR3: CATWTGAGETQYF. In DNA form, the CDR3 reads TGTGCCACGTGGACAGGGGCCGGGGAGACCCAGTACTTC. This chain connects TRBV19 to TRBJ2-5, with 9 bases lining up with TRBD1. CDR1 is LNHDA and CDR2 is SQIVND in the germline V gene (reference sequence). Trimming cost V 10 bases and J 5 bases; bases outside gene matches: 8. This CDR3 is built from 13 residues.

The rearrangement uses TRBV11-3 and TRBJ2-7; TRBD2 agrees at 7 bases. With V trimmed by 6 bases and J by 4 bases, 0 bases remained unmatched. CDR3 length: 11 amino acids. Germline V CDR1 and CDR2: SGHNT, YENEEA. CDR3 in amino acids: CASRGGYEQYF. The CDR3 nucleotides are TGTGCCAGCAGGGGGGGGTACGAGCAGTACTTC.

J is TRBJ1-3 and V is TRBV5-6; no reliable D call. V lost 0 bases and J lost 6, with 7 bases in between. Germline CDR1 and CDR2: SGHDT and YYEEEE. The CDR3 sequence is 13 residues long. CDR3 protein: CASSLAPENTIYF. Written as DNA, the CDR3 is TGTGCCAGCAGCTTGGCGCCAGAAAACACCATATATTTT.

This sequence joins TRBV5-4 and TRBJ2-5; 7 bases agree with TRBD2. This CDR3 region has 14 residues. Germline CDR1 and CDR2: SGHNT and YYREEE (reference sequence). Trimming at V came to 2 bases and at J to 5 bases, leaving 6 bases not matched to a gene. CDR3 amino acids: CASSFPGTKETQYF. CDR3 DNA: TGTGCCAGCAGCTTCCCCGGGACTAAGGAGACCCAGTACTTC.

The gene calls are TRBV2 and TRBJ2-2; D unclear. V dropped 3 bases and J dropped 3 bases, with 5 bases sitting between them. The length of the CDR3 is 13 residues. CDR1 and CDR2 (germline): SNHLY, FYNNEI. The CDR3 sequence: CASSDPDTGELFF. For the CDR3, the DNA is TGTGCCAGCAGTGACCCGGACACCGGGGAGCTGTTTTTT.

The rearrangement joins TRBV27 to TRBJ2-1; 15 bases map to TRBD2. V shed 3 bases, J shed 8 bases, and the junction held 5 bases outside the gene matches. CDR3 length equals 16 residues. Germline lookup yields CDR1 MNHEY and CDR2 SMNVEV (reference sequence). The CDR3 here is CASSFPGLAGGDEQFF. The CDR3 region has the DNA TGTGCCAGCAGTTTCCCCGGACTAGCGGGAGGGGATGAGCAGTTCTTC.

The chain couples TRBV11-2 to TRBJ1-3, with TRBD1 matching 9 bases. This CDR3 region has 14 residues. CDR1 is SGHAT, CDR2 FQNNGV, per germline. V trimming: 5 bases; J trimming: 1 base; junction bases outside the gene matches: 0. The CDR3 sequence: CASSDRGSGNTIYF. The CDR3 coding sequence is TGTGCCAGCAGCGACAGGGGGTCTGGAAACACCATATATTTT.

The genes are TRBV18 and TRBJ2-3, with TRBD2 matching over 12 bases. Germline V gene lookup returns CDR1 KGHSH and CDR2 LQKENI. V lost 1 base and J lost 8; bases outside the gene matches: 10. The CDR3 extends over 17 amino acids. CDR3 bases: TGTGCCAGCTCACCACTAGGGTGGACTAGCGGGGATACTACGCAGTATTTT. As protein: CASSPLGWTSGDTTQYF. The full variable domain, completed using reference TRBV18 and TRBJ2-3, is NAGVMQNPRHLVRRRGQEARLRCSPMKGHSHVYWYRQLPEEGLKFMVYLQKENIIDESGMPKERFSAEFPKEGPSILRIQQVVRGDSAAYFCASSPLGWTSGDTTQYFGPGTRLTVL.

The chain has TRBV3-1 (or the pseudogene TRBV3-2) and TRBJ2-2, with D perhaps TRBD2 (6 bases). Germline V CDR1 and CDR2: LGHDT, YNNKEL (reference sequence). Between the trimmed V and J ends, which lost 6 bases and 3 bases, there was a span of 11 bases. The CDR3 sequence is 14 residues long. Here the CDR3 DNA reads TGTGCCAGCAGGCCCGGGGGATACACCGGGGAGCTGTTTTTT. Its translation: CASRPGGYTGELFF.

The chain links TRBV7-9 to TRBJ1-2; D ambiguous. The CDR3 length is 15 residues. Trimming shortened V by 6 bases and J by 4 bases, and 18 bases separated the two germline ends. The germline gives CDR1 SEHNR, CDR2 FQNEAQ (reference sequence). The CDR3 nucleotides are TGTGCCAGCAGTCACGAGCTCCAGGCCCGCTATGGCTACACCTTC. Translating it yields CASSHELQARYGYTF.